This T cell receptor beta chain came from a study of blood T cell repertoires in COVID-19. Turning to the study itself: Collection of acute and convalescent COVID-19 samples took place in the United States, Italy and Spain. From T cells, B-cell-depleted T cells, or PBMCs came the material, which was cDNA or gDNA.

The germline gives CDR1 MRHNA, CDR2 SNTAGT. Trimming pared 2 bases from V and 7 bases from J, leaving 15 bases between. The CDR3 sequence is 15 residues long. As processed by the authors: Reference gene primer amplification in the assay estimated nucleated cell counts. Produced via immunoSEQ multiplex PCR; TCRdb's table is partial and in-frame only. For V, J and clone size, that table is used; D and trimming come from the DNA. The table has approximately 200,000 clones, approximately 90% seen once. The sample consisted of peripheral blood. The receptor comes from a man aged 50-60 years with acute or convalescent COVID-19. The chain joins TRBV6-4 to TRBJ1-5; D gene ambiguous. The CDR3 is CASSDPVEAEQPQHF. CDR3 nucleotides: TGTGCCAGCAGTGACCCCGTGGAAGCGGAGCAGCCCCAGCATTTT.